These 26 T cell receptor beta chains originate from one sample sequenced in a study of T-cell memory formation after mild COVID-19. MiXCR, applied by TCRdb to the 5' RACE reads, yields one record per CDR3 protein. This table has 550,000 to 600,000 distinct CDR3 sequences, 17% appearing once. Sequencing was carried out using PBMCs or a T cell subset sorted from them (not recorded which). The receptors were gathered from an adult woman who had mild COVID-19 (a few samples of this study predate the infection). Cell type and time point are not known.

This clonotype was seen only a few times. The CDR3 DNA follows: TGTGCCAGCAGACCGGGGGGCGCGGGGGAGCAGTACTTC. This sequence encodes CASRPGGAGEQYF. The chain joins TRBV11-2 to TRBJ2-7, with a weak D call TRBD2 (7 bases). Trimming stripped 6 bases from V and 7 bases from J, with 16 bases between. The CDR3 spans 13 residues. Germline V gene sequence: CDR1 SGHAT, CDR2 FQNNGV. Full variable domain (missing parts from reference TRBV11-2 and TRBJ2-7): EAGVAQSPRYKIIEKRQSVAFWCNPISGHATLYWYQQILGQGPKLLIQFQNNGVVDDSQLPKDRFSAERLKGVDSTLKIQPAKLEDSAVYLCASRPGGAGEQYFGPGTRLTVT.

This clonotype was observed a few times. The chain is built from TRBV7-8 and TRBJ2-7; D uncertain. With 5 bases removed from V and 3 bases from J, the gap between germline ends came to 11 bases. Germline values: CDR1 SGHVS, CDR2 FQNEAQ. The CDR3 spans 13 residues. The CDR3 sequence is CASSLTRDYEQYF. The CDR3, as DNA: TGTGCCAGCAGCCTCACGAGAGACTACGAGCAGTACTTC.

This clonotype has just a few counts. This chain connects TRBV29-1 to TRBJ1-2; 7 nucleotides align to TRBD1. Germline values: CDR1 SQVTM, CDR2 ANQGSEA. With 3 bases clipped from V and 7 bases from J, the junction kept 11 bases outside the gene matches. CDR3 length equals 14 residues. The CDR3 nucleotides read TGCAGCGTTGAGGGGACAGCGCCCAGTGGTGGCTACACCTTC. This codes for CSVEGTAPSGGYTF.

The rearrangement links TRBV24-1 to TRBJ2-7; TRBD2 agrees at 13 bases. CDR3 length: 15 amino acids. Germline CDR1 is KGHDR and CDR2 is SFDVKD. After removal of 4 bases from V and 4 bases from J, the junction contained 3 bases not matched to a gene. In DNA form, the CDR3 reads TGTGCCACCAGTGAACGGACTAGCGGGGGTTACGAGCAGTACTTC. Residues: CATSERTSGGYEQYF.

The J gene is TRBJ2-7, the V gene TRBV5-1, with D unresolved. Per the germline V gene, CDR1 is SGHRS and CDR2 is YFSETQ. This CDR3 region has 15 residues. Trimming shortened V by 1 base and J by 1 base, and 12 bases separated the two germline ends. The CDR3 sequence is CASSLFPGRSYEQYF. CDR3 in DNA: TGCGCCAGCAGCTTGTTCCCTGGACGTTCCTACGAGCAGTACTTC.

This clonotype was observed a few times. This chain connects TRBV14 to TRBJ2-7, with no clear D. Deletions cut 1 base from V and 0 bases from J, with 10 bases between. The CDR3 is 15 residues long. The V gene's germline CDR1 is SGHDN and CDR2 FVKESK. As DNA, the CDR3 is TGTGCCAGCAGCCAAGCTATAAATCCCTCCTACGAGCAGTACTTC. Translation gives CASSQAINPSYEQYF. Variable domain in full (rest from reference TRBV14 and TRBJ2-7): EAGVTQFPSHSVIEKGQTVTLRCDPISGHDNLYWYRRVMGKEIKFLLHFVKESKQDESGMPNNRFLAERTGGTYSTLKVQPAELEDSGVYFCASSQAINPSYEQYFGPGTRLTVT.

This clonotype was counted only a few times. V is TRBV29-1 and J is TRBJ2-1; TRBD1 aligns across 11 bases. Losses at the gene ends were 7 bases for V and 8 bases for J; bases not matched to a gene: 4. Per the germline V gene, CDR1 is SQVTM and CDR2 is ANQGSEA. The CDR3 consists of 12 residues. CDR3 loop: CSERTGGDEQFF. The CDR3 DNA sequence: TGCAGCGAAAGGACAGGGGGCGATGAGCAGTTCTTC.

The chain has TRBV18 and TRBJ1-1; D uncertain. Looked up from germline, CDR1 is KGHSH and CDR2 is LQKENI. The CDR3 totals 16 residues. The V end was cut by 1 base, the J end by 1 base, with 13 bases between. CDR3 protein: CASSPRVQRSNTEAFF. DNA for the CDR3: TGTGCCAGCTCACCACGGGTACAGCGGTCGAACACTGAAGCTTTCTTT. Drawing the rest from reference TRBV18 and TRBJ1-1, the complete variable domain is NAGVMQNPRHLVRRRGQEARLRCSPMKGHSHVYWYRQLPEEGLKFMVYLQKENIIDESGMPKERFSAEFPKEGPSILRIQQVVRGDSAAYFCASSPRVQRSNTEAFFGQGTRLTVV.

This clonotype was seen a handful of times. The rearrangement joins TRBV29-1 to TRBJ2-4, with 7 bases matching TRBD2. Germline V lookup: CDR1 SQVTM, CDR2 ANQGSEA. CDR3 length: 15 amino acids. Unmatched junction bases numbered 3, after V lost 1 base and J lost 0 bases. The CDR3 bases are TGCAGCGTTGAAGTGGGGGGGAAAGCCAAAAACATTCAGTACTTC. Its protein is CSVEVGGKAKNIQYF.

The J gene is TRBJ1-5, the V gene TRBV5-1, with 9 nucleotides matching TRBD1. The CDR3 totals 15 residues. V trimming: 4 bases; J trimming: 4 bases; junction bases outside the gene matches: 6. In germline, CDR1 is SGHRS, CDR2 YFSETQ. CDR3 in DNA: TGCGCCAGCAGCCAAACAGGGGGCGAGAATCAGCCCCAGCATTTT. Encoded protein: CASSQTGGENQPQHF.

The sample holds a few counts of this clonotype. The chain employs TRBV20-1 and TRBJ2-1; TRBD2 agrees at 8 bases. The CDR3 length is 15 residues. Per the germline V gene, CDR1 is DFQATT and CDR2 is SNEGSKA (reference sequence). V dropped 0 bases and J dropped 7; count of bases not matched to a gene: 8. CDR3 sequence reads: CSAREGTSFLNEQFF. The CDR3 bases are TGCAGTGCTAGAGAGGGGACTAGTTTTTTAAATGAGCAGTTCTTC.

This clonotype has more than one count but fewer than ten. This sequence joins TRBV7-9 and TRBJ1-4; TRBD1 agrees at 9 bases. CDR1 and CDR2 (germline): SEHNR, FQNEAQ (reference sequence). The trim removed 5 bases at V and 6 bases at J, leaving 13 bases unmatched. The CDR3 is made up of 17 amino acids. CDR3 bases: TGTGCCAGCAGCGTGCTAGTATCGGGACAGGGCGATGAAAAACTGTTTTTT. It codes for CASSVLVSGQGDEKLFF.

This chain links TRBV30 with TRBJ1-5, with 12 bases fitting TRBD1. V shed 3 bases and J 1 base; nucleotides not matched to a gene: 4. The CDR3 spans 16 residues. Germline V gives CDR1 GTSNPN, CDR2 SVGIG (reference sequence). CDR3 loop: CAWSGTGGGSNQPQHF. In nucleotides, the CDR3 is TGTGCCTGGAGCGGGACAGGGGGCGGGAGCAATCAGCCCCAGCATTTT. Supplemented by reference TRBV30 and TRBJ1-5, the full variable domain reads SQTIHQWPATLVQPVGSPLSLECTVEGTSNPNLYWYRQAAGRGLQLLFYSVGIGQISSEVPQNLSASRPQDRQFILSSKKLLLSDSGFYLCAWSGTGGGSNQPQHFGDGTRLSIL.

The J gene is TRBJ2-2, the V gene TRBV5-4; no clear D gene. The V and J ends lost 2 bases and 0 bases respectively, with 11 bases between them. The CDR3 covers 16 residues. Germline V gives CDR1 SGHNT, CDR2 YYREEE (reference sequence). The CDR3 bases are TGTGCCAGCAGCTTTTCGGCAGGTCCGAACACCGGGGAGCTGTTTTTT. Translation gives CASSFSAGPNTGELFF. The full variable domain, in which reference TRBV5-4 and TRBJ2-2 provide the parts outside the CDR3, is ETGVTQSPTHLIKTRGQQVTLRCSSQSGHNTVSWYQQALGQGPQFIFQYYREEENGRGNFPPRFSGLQFPNYSSELNVNALELDDSALYLCASSFSAGPNTGELFFGEGSRLTVL.

This clonotype was seen more than once but under ten times. J is TRBJ1-1 and V is TRBV7-9; a possible D gene is TRBD1 (5 bases). V lost 5 bases to trimming and J lost 7 bases, with 14 bases between them. Germline assignment: CDR1 SEHNR and CDR2 FQNEAQ (reference sequence). The CDR3 totals 13 residues. The CDR3 DNA follows: TGTGCCAGCAGCCTGACCCGGGACGGTGAAGCTTTCTTT. As protein: CASSLTRDGEAFF. The complete variable domain, with remaining parts taken from reference TRBV7-9 and TRBJ1-1, reads DTGVSQNPRHKITKRGQNVTFRCDPISEHNRLYWYRQTLGQGPEFLTYFQNEAQLEKSRLLSDRFSAERPKGSFSTLEIQRTEQGDSAMYLCASSLTRDGEAFFGQGTRLTVV.

This clonotype was observed a few times. V gene TRBV20-1 combines with J gene TRBJ2-6; the D is unclear. Trimming left V 2 bases short and J 0 bases short, with 8 bases between. This CDR3 spans 15 amino acids. CDR1 and CDR2 (germline): DFQATT, SNEGSKA (reference sequence). The CDR3 region has the DNA TGCAGTGCTAGAATCCGTGACTCTGGGGCCAACGTCCTGACTTTC. Translating it yields CSARIRDSGANVLTF.

The genes are TRBV18 and TRBJ2-7, with D uncertain. V gave up 5 bases and J gave up 4 bases, with 21 bases separating them. The CDR3 consists of 16 residues. Looked up from germline, CDR1 is KGHSH and CDR2 is LQKENI. CDR3 bases: TGTGCCAGCTCAGTCATGACGCAATCCCTCGGGTACGAGCAGTACTTC. This encodes CASSVMTQSLGYEQYF.

This sequence joins TRBV12-3 or TRBV12-4 and TRBJ2-7; 12 bases agree with TRBD1. CDR3 length equals 14 residues. Unmatched junction bases numbered 4, after V lost 4 bases and J lost 6 bases. The CDR3 is CASSSGTGGFEQYF. In DNA, the CDR3 is TGTGCCAGCAGTTCCGGGACAGGGGGCTTCGAGCAGTACTTC.

V gene TRBV5-1 combines with J gene TRBJ2-2; D is unresolved. The CDR3 has 14 amino acids. Germline V gene sequence: CDR1 SGHRS, CDR2 YFSETQ. With 5 bases removed from V and 1 base from J, the gap between germline ends came to 9 bases. CDR3 sequence reads: CASSNGQNTGELFF. The DNA of the CDR3 is TGCGCCAGCAGTAACGGCCAGAACACCGGGGAGCTGTTTTTT.

The chain is built from TRBV7-3 and TRBJ2-2, with 11 bases aligning to TRBD2. The J segment lost 6 bases and the V segment lost 5 bases, leaving 11 bases of the junction unmatched. The CDR3 has 17 residues. Germline CDR1 and CDR2: SGHTA and FQGTGA. The CDR3 loop reads CASSPHSGGALAGELFF. The CDR3 DNA reads as TGTGCCAGCAGCCCGCATAGCGGGGGGGCTTTGGCCGGGGAGCTGTTTTTT.

This clonotype was counted only a few times. This chain connects TRBV12-3 or TRBV12-4 to TRBJ2-1; D is perhaps TRBD1 (6 bases). The CDR3 has 14 amino acids. Deletions cut 5 bases from V and 7 bases from J, with 15 bases between. The CDR3 reads CASSETGTLNEQFF. CDR3 DNA sequence: TGTGCCAGCAGTGAGACCGGGACATTAAATGAGCAGTTCTTC.

This clonotype was counted many times. V and J are TRBV12-3 or TRBV12-4 and TRBJ1-1, with D hard to call. Trimming cost V 4 bases and J 7 bases, with 19 bases left between them. The CDR3 loop spans 15 amino acids. The CDR3 bases are TGTGCCAGCAGTTCAACACCTACAGCGTCAGGTGAAGCTTTCTTT. It codes for CASSSTPTASGEAFF.

This clonotype has just a few counts. V is TRBV24-1 and J is TRBJ1-5; 9 bases match TRBD1. Germline loops: CDR1 KGHDR, CDR2 SFDVKD. CDR3 length: 15 residues. J was trimmed by 5 bases and V by 4 bases; bases with no gene match: 5. Here the CDR3 DNA reads TGTGCCACCAGTGAAACTAGACAGGGGGATCAGCCCCAGCATTTT. Its protein product is CATSETRQGDQPQHF.

This clonotype was counted ten times or more. The chain combines TRBV28 with TRBJ2-2; 7 bases are a match to TRBD2. CDR1 is MDHEN and CDR2 is SYDVKM in the germline V gene. The CDR3 contains 14 residues. The J segment lost 6 bases and the V segment lost 2 bases, leaving 3 bases of the junction unmatched. CDR3 region: CASSLRAGPGELFF. The CDR3 nucleotides are TGTGCCAGCAGTTTAAGAGCGGGACCCGGGGAGCTGTTTTTT.

CDR3 nucleotides: TGTGCCAGCAGTTTAAGGGGAGGCCAGATCGAGCAGTACTTC. Amino acid sequence: CASSLRGGQIEQYF. The chain couples TRBV28 to TRBJ2-7; the D gene is possibly TRBD2 (6 bases). CDR3 length equals 14 residues. CDR1 MDHEN and CDR2 SYDVKM come from the germline V gene. With 2 bases removed from V and 6 bases from J, the gap between germline ends came to 14 bases.

The chain links TRBV28 to TRBJ2-1; D remains unclear. The CDR3 contains 15 residues. In germline, CDR1 is MDHEN, CDR2 SYDVKM. V was trimmed by 3 bases and J by 3 bases, leaving 12 bases between them. The chain's CDR3 is CASSLGNMGYNEQFF. CDR3 bases: TGTGCCAGCAGTTTGGGGAATATGGGCTACAATGAGCAGTTCTTC.